Listed here are 2 T cell receptor beta chains from one sample, sequenced in a study of blood T cell repertoires in COVID-19. Generated by immunoSEQ multiplex PCR, the TCRdb table keeps only in-frame clones and is missing some. The data show around 200,000 clones, 80% to 90% seen once. Material for sequencing was peripheral blood. These receptors originate from a man younger than 40 with acute or convalescent COVID-19.

This chain links TRBV2 with TRBJ1-5; 9 bases map to TRBD1. The V gene's germline CDR1 is SNHLY and CDR2 FYNNEI. V lost 8 bases, J lost 2 bases, and 7 bases stayed unmatched. The length of the CDR3 is 15 residues. The CDR3 region is CASLRGQGRNQPQHF. DNA of the CDR3: TGTGCCAGCCTTCGGGGACAGGGCCGCAATCAGCCCCAGCATTTT.

The V and J genes are TRBV12-2 and TRBJ1-3; the tabulated D call, TRBD1, remains unverified against the DNA. TRBV12-2 is flagged as a pseudogene. The CDR3 runs 17 residues. The CDR3 region is CASRLIRTSISGNTIYF. DNA for the CDR3: TGTGCAAGTCGCTTAATTAGGACAAGCATCTCTGGAAACACCATATATTTT.